This T cell receptor beta chain was sequenced in a study of T cell responses to AZD1222 COVID-19 vaccine. Points from the study as a whole: Possibly, clonal diversity was underestimated; donors were largely white British and included more females. Of the AZD1222 recipients, only 5 to 7 were seropositive at baseline.

Details on this clone: Its antigen is not identified.

The repertoire was sequenced with immunoSEQ multiplex PCR; TCRdb's copy has only in-frame clones and lacks some. The data show about 210,000 clones, roughly 94% seen once. Sequences were derived from peripheral blood, sampled 28 days after the second dose of the MenACWY control vaccine. This sequence was found in an adult who received the MenACWY meningococcal vaccine as a control.

This CDR3 is CASSKDEGTAQHF. The CDR3 DNA reads TGTGCCAGCAGCAAGGATGAGGGAACAGCCCAGCATTTT. V gene TRBV7-2 combines with J gene TRBJ1-5; no clear D gene. V lost 5 bases, J lost 11 bases, and 16 bases lay in between. Germline V gene lookup returns CDR1 SGHTA and CDR2 FQGNSA. CDR3 length: 13 amino acids.